A selection of T cell receptor beta chains follows, all from one sample in a study of T cell changes during pregnancy in multiple sclerosis. This table comes from immunoSEQ multiplex PCR, and its TCRdb copy is limited to in-frame clones, with some not included. Of some 39,000 clones in the sample, under 95% were seen once. Sequencing was performed on CD4+ T cells from peripheral blood mononuclear cells, taken in the second trimester of pregnancy. The receptor set was obtained from a female donor in good health, enrolled as a control in a pregnancy study. Each CDR3 is given with its conserved first and last residue. A D gene is named only where the DNA matches it firmly. A row's size may be missing; if present it is once, few, many or a size class.

v_gene: TRBV14
d_gene: -
abundance: -
j_gene: TRBJ2-7
CDR3nt: TGTGCCAGCAGCCAAGATCAGGAAGGCAGGTGGCTTGATTACGAGCAGTACTTC
CDR3aa: CASSQDQEGRWLDYEQYF

v_gene: TRBV30
d_gene: TRBD1
abundance: -
j_gene: TRBJ1-5
CDR3nt: TGTGCCTGGAGTAATCGTTCGGGACAGAAAAATCAGCCCCAGCATTTT
CDR3aa: CAWSNRSGQKNQPQHF

v_gene: TRBV5-1
d_gene: -
abundance: -
j_gene: TRBJ1-4
CDR3nt: TGCGCCAGCAGCTTGGCGCAGGGACGGGGGACTAATGAAAAACTGTTTTTT
CDR3aa: CASSLAQGRGTNEKLFF

v_gene: TRBV7-9
d_gene: -
abundance: -
j_gene: TRBJ1-5
CDR3nt: TGTGCCAGCAGCTCCATACAGGGTAAGGATCAGCCCCAGCATTTT
CDR3aa: CASSSIQGKDQPQHF

v_gene: TRBV11-2
d_gene: -
abundance: -
j_gene: TRBJ1-2
CDR3nt: TGTGCCAGCAGCTTAGTAAGGGCAGGGAACTATGGCTACACCTTC
CDR3aa: CASSLVRAGNYGYTF

v_gene: TRBV7-3
d_gene: -
abundance: -
j_gene: TRBJ1-5
CDR3nt: TGTGCCAGCAGTTTAGACAGGCCGGATCAGCCCCAGCATTTT
CDR3aa: CASSLDRPDQPQHF

v_gene: TRBV27
d_gene: TRBD1
abundance: -
j_gene: TRBJ1-5
CDR3nt: TGTGCCACCCAGACAGGGAACGGCAATCAGCCCCAGCATTTT
CDR3aa: CATQTGNGNQPQHF

v_gene: TRBV7-8
d_gene: TRBD2
abundance: -
j_gene: TRBJ2-2
CDR3nt: TGTGCCAGCAGGCCACCCGGGACTAGCGGGGTCGGGGAGCTGTTTTTT
CDR3aa: CASRPPGTSGVGELFF

v_gene: TRBV11-3
d_gene: -
abundance: -
j_gene: TRBJ1-1
CDR3nt: TGTGCCAGCAGCTTGGGTACAGGGAAGGCTTTCTTT
CDR3aa: CASSLGTGKAFF

v_gene: TRBV6-5
d_gene: -
abundance: -
j_gene: TRBJ2-7
CDR3nt: TGTGCCAGCAGTTACCCAGGACTCCCCGAGCAGTACTTC
CDR3aa: CASSYPGLPEQYF

v_gene: TRBV5-1
d_gene: -
abundance: -
j_gene: TRBJ1-6
CDR3nt: TGCGCCAGCAGCCCGCTAGGGAGCTCCTATAATTCACCCCTCCACTTT
CDR3aa: CASSPLGSSYNSPLHF

v_gene: TRBV4-1
d_gene: -
abundance: -
j_gene: TRBJ1-2
CDR3nt: TGCGCCAGCAGCCAAGATCTAGCTAACTATGGCTACACCTTC
CDR3aa: CASSQDLANYGYTF

v_gene: TRBV28
d_gene: -
abundance: -
j_gene: TRBJ1-1
CDR3nt: TGTGCCAGCAGTTGGGGGGGGCCTGAAGCTTTCTTT
CDR3aa: CASSWGGPEAFF

v_gene: TRBV2
d_gene: -
abundance: -
j_gene: TRBJ1-1
CDR3nt: TGTGCCAGCAGGGAAGACGGGAACACTGAAGCTTTCTTT
CDR3aa: CASREDGNTEAFF

v_gene: TRBV19
d_gene: -
abundance: -
j_gene: TRBJ1-1
CDR3nt: TGTGCCAGTAGCCCGCGGCAGCAGAGACTGAACACTGAAGCTTTCTTT
CDR3aa: CASSPRQQRLNTEAFF

v_gene: TRBV10-3
d_gene: -
abundance: -
j_gene: TRBJ1-2
CDR3nt: TGTGCCATCAGTGAGTCGGGGGGGATAGACAGTAACTATGGCTACACCTTC
CDR3aa: CAISESGGIDSNYGYTF

v_gene: TRBV11-2
d_gene: TRBD2
abundance: -
j_gene: TRBJ2-1
CDR3nt: TGTGCCAGCAGCTTCGACGGACTAGCGGGAAGATACAATGAGCAGTTCTTC
CDR3aa: CASSFDGLAGRYNEQFF

v_gene: TRBV19
d_gene: -
abundance: once
j_gene: TRBJ2-7
CDR3nt: TGTGCCAGTAAATTTCGGGAAAGAGGAATGTACGAGCAGTACTTC
CDR3aa: CASKFRERGMYEQYF

v_gene: TRBV7-8
d_gene: -
abundance: -
j_gene: TRBJ1-5
CDR3nt: TGTGCCAGCAGCCCGAGCCGCGATCAGCCCCAGCATTTT
CDR3aa: CASSPSRDQPQHF

v_gene: TRBV5-4
d_gene: -
abundance: -
j_gene: TRBJ2-5
CDR3nt: TGTGCCAGCAGCTCCGGGGGGCAGGGCCAAGAGACCCAGTACTTC
CDR3aa: CASSSGGQGQETQYF

v_gene: TRBV5-4
d_gene: -
abundance: -
j_gene: TRBJ2-2
CDR3nt: TGTGCCAGCAGCTCGGCCCGAGACAGGAACACCGGGGAGCTGTTTTTT
CDR3aa: CASSSARDRNTGELFF

v_gene: TRBV7-2
d_gene: -
abundance: -
j_gene: TRBJ1-5
CDR3nt: TGTGCCAGCAGCTTAGACACCTTCAATCAGCCCCAGCATTTT
CDR3aa: CASSLDTFNQPQHF

v_gene: TRBV4-3
d_gene: TRBD1
abundance: -
j_gene: TRBJ1-2
CDR3nt: TGCGCCAGCAGCCCGACAGGGTTGCTTTCTGGCTACACCTTC
CDR3aa: CASSPTGLLSGYTF

v_gene: TRBV27
d_gene: -
abundance: -
j_gene: TRBJ1-2
CDR3nt: TGTGCCAGCAGTTTAGGAGGGGACTATGGCTACACCTTC
CDR3aa: CASSLGGDYGYTF

v_gene: TRBV18
d_gene: -
abundance: -
j_gene: TRBJ2-1
CDR3nt: TGTGCCAGCTCACTTCAGGGCAGGGCGAGGTCCTACAATGAGCAGTTCTTC
CDR3aa: CASSLQGRARSYNEQFF

v_gene: TRBV7-2
d_gene: TRBD1
abundance: -
j_gene: TRBJ1-2
CDR3nt: TGTGCCAGCAGCTTAGGGACAGGGTCCTATGGCTACACCTTC
CDR3aa: CASSLGTGSYGYTF

v_gene: TRBV18
d_gene: TRBD1
abundance: -
j_gene: TRBJ1-5
CDR3nt: TGTGCCAGCTCATCAGACAGGGGCCGCAATCAGCCCCAGCATTTT
CDR3aa: CASSSDRGRNQPQHF

v_gene: TRBV10-2
d_gene: TRBD1
abundance: -
j_gene: TRBJ1-5
CDR3nt: TGCGCCAGCGGTGATCCGGGACAGACATATAGCAATCAGCCCCAGCATTTT
CDR3aa: CASGDPGQTYSNQPQHF

v_gene: TRBV30
d_gene: TRBD1
abundance: once
j_gene: TRBJ2-1
CDR3nt: TGTGCCTGGAGGCGGCAGGGGGCGCGCAATGAGCAGTTCTTC
CDR3aa: CAWRRQGARNEQFF

v_gene: TRBV7-9
d_gene: TRBD1
abundance: once
j_gene: TRBJ2-6
CDR3nt: TGTGCCGGGACGGGCAGGGGGCCTGGGGCCAACGTCCTGACTTTC
CDR3aa: CAGTGRGPGANVLTF

v_gene: TRBV6-5
d_gene: -
abundance: -
j_gene: TRBJ2-7
CDR3nt: TGTGCCAGCAGTTACTCACCTACCGACAGATACTACGAGCAGTACTTC
CDR3aa: CASSYSPTDRYYEQYF

v_gene: TRBV7-2
d_gene: TRBD1
abundance: -
j_gene: TRBJ1-1
CDR3nt: TGTGCCAGCAGCTCGCTAGGGGCAGGACAGGGAAAGGTGAACACTGAAGCTTTCTTT
CDR3aa: CASSSLGAGQGKVNTEAFF

v_gene: TRBV5-1
d_gene: -
abundance: -
j_gene: TRBJ1-5
CDR3nt: TGCGCCAGCAGCCTGGACGGGGGCAATCAGCCCCAGCATTTT
CDR3aa: CASSLDGGNQPQHF

v_gene: TRBV12-5
d_gene: TRBD1
abundance: -
j_gene: TRBJ2-1
CDR3nt: TGTGCTAGTGGGCCCGGGACAGGGTTTATCAATGAGCAGTTCTTC
CDR3aa: CASGPGTGFINEQFF

v_gene: TRBV5-4
d_gene: -
abundance: -
j_gene: TRBJ2-1
CDR3nt: TGTGCCAGCGCCGTCCGCGGGGTCTACAATGAGCAGTTCTTC
CDR3aa: CASAVRGVYNEQFF

v_gene: TRBV6-1
d_gene: TRBD1
abundance: -
j_gene: TRBJ2-7
CDR3nt: TGTGCCAGCAGTGAAGGGGGACAGAAATACGAGCAGTACTTC
CDR3aa: CASSEGGQKYEQYF

v_gene: TRBV20-1
d_gene: -
abundance: -
j_gene: TRBJ1-1
CDR3nt: TGCAGTGCTACCGACAGAGGCCAAGCTTTCTTT
CDR3aa: CSATDRGQAFF

v_gene: TRBV5-1
d_gene: -
abundance: -
j_gene: TRBJ2-2
CDR3nt: TGCGCCAGCAGCTTGGCGGCAGGGGTCACCGGGGAGCTGTTTTTT
CDR3aa: CASSLAAGVTGELFF

v_gene: TRBV4-1
d_gene: TRBD2
abundance: -
j_gene: TRBJ2-7
CDR3nt: TGCGCCAGCAGCCAAGCCCTAGCGGGGACCTACGAGCAGTACTTC
CDR3aa: CASSQALAGTYEQYF

v_gene: TRBV19
d_gene: -
abundance: -
j_gene: TRBJ2-5
CDR3nt: TGTGCCAGTAGTACCCGAGCGCGACGTCGACAAGAGACCCAGTACTTC
CDR3aa: CASSTRARRRQETQYF

v_gene: TRBV7-7
d_gene: TRBD1
abundance: few
j_gene: TRBJ1-2
CDR3nt: TGTGCTAGCAGCTTTCGACAGGGGGCTAACTATGGCTACACCTTC
CDR3aa: CASSFRQGANYGYTF

v_gene: TRBV5-4
d_gene: TRBD2
abundance: -
j_gene: TRBJ2-3
CDR3nt: TGTGCCAGCAGCTCCGGGACTAGCAGGAGCACAGATACGCAGTATTTT
CDR3aa: CASSSGTSRSTDTQYF

v_gene: TRBV5-6
d_gene: -
abundance: -
j_gene: TRBJ2-7
CDR3nt: TGTGCCAGCAGCTTGAGGGACACCCATTCCTACGAGCAGTACTTC
CDR3aa: CASSLRDTHSYEQYF

v_gene: TRBV29-1
d_gene: -
abundance: -
j_gene: TRBJ2-7
CDR3nt: TGCAGCGTTGGCGGGACCCCCTACGAGCAGTACTTC
CDR3aa: CSVGGTPYEQYF

v_gene: TRBV21-1
d_gene: -
abundance: -
j_gene: TRBJ2-1
CDR3nt: TGTGCCAGCAGGCGGGGGATACCCGGCAATGAGCAGTTCTTC
CDR3aa: CASRRGIPGNEQFF

v_gene: TRBV11-2
d_gene: TRBD1
abundance: -
j_gene: TRBJ2-3
CDR3nt: TGTGCCAGCAGCAGACAGGGGTCAAGGGAGCAGTATTTT
CDR3aa: CASSRQGSREQYF

v_gene: TRBV9
d_gene: -
abundance: -
j_gene: TRBJ2-3
CDR3nt: TGTGCCAGCAGCTCCCACCTACAGGGGAGGACAGATACGCAGTATTTT
CDR3aa: CASSSHLQGRTDTQYF

v_gene: TRBV6-4
d_gene: TRBD1
abundance: -
j_gene: TRBJ2-2
CDR3nt: TGTGCCAGCAGTGAGGACAGGGGGCTAGGGGATGGCACCGGGGAGCTGTTTTTT
CDR3aa: CASSEDRGLGDGTGELFF

v_gene: TRBV30
d_gene: -
abundance: -
j_gene: TRBJ2-7
CDR3nt: TGTGCCTGGAGTGTACTACACTACGAGCAGTACTTC
CDR3aa: CAWSVLHYEQYF

v_gene: TRBV7-2
d_gene: -
abundance: -
j_gene: TRBJ2-5
CDR3nt: TGTGCCAGCAGCTTAGCCGCGCCTAGACCTCGCCGGGAAGAGACCCAGTACTTC
CDR3aa: CASSLAAPRPRREETQYF